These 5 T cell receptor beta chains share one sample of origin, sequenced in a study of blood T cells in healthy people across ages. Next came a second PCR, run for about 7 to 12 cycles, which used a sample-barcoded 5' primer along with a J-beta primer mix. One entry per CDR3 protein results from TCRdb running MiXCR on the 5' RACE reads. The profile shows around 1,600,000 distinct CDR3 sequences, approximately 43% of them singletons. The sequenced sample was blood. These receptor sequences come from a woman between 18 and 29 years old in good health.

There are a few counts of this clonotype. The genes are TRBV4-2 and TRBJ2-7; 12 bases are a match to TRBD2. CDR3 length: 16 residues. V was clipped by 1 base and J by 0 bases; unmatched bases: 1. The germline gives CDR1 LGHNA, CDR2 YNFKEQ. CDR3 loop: CASSQGTSGDSYEQYF. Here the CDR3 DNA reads TGTGCCAGCAGCCAAGGGACTAGCGGGGACTCCTACGAGCAGTACTTC.

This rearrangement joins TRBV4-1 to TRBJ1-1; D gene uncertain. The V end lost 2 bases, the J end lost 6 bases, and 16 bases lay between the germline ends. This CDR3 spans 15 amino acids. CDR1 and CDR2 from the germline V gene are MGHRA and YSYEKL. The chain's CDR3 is CASSQPMGGRSEAFF. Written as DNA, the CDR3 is TGCGCCAGCAGCCAACCGATGGGTGGTAGGTCTGAAGCTTTCTTT.

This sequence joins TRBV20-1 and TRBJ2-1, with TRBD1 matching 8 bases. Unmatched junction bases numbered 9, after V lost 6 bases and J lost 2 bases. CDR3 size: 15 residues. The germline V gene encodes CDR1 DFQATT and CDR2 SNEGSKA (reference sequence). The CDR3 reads CSANPTGGAYNEQFF. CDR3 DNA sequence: TGCAGTGCAAACCCAACAGGGGGAGCCTACAATGAGCAGTTCTTC.

The DNA for the CDR3 is TGTGCCAGCAGTTACCCCGTTCATGAGCAGTTCTTC. Its protein product is CASSYPVHEQFF. The chain combines TRBV6-6 with TRBJ2-1; D is undetermined. The CDR3 loop spans 12 amino acids. Germline V CDR1 and CDR2: MNHNY, SVGAGI (reference sequence). Trimming removed 2 bases at V and 8 bases at J, with 7 bases between.

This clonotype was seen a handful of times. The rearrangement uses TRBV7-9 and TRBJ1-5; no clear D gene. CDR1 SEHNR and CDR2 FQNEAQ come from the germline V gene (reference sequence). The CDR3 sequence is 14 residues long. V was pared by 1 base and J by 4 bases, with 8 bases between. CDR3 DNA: TGTGCCAGCAGCTTAGTGGGGAAAAATCAGCCCCAGCATTTT. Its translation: CASSLVGKNQPQHF.